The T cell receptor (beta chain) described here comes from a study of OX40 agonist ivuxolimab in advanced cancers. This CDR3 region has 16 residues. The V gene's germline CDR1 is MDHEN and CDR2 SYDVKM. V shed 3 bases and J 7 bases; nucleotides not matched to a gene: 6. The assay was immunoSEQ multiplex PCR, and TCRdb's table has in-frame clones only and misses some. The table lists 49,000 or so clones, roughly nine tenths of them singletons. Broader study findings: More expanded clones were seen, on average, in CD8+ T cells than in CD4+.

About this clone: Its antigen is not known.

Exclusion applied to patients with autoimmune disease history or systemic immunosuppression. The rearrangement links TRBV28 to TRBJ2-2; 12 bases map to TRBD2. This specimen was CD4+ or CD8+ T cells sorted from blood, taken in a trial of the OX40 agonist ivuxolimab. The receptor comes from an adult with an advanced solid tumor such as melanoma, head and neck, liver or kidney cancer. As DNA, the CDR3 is TGTGCCAGCAGTTTCCTAGCGGGGGGGCATAACGGGGAGCTGTTTTTT. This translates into CASSFLAGGHNGELFF.